This T cell receptor (beta chain) is drawn from a study of CD8 T cells in ankylosing spondylitis. TCRdb re-called the 5' RACE reads with MiXCR, one entry per CDR3 protein. The sample lists under 30,000 distinct CDR3 sequences; 6.5% to 9% were seen once. The sequenced material came from blood. The TCR sequence derives from a male donor with ankylosing spondylitis or in good health (not recorded which).

CDR3 nucleotides: TGTGCCAGCAGCTCCAGGGCGGTTATCTCTGGAAACACCATATATTTT. It specifies CASSSRAVISGNTIYF. The chain is built from TRBV7-9 and TRBJ1-3; perhaps TRBD1 as D (5 bases). This CDR3 spans 16 amino acids. Germline-derived CDR1 and CDR2 are SEHNR and FQNEAQ (reference sequence). V was cut by 4 bases and J by 0 bases, with 13 bases left in between. Looking up the rest from reference TRBV7-9 and TRBJ1-3 gives the full variable domain: DTGVSQNPRHKITKRGQNVTFRCDPISEHNRLYWYRQTLGQGPEFLTYFQNEAQLEKSRLLSDRFSAERPKGSFSTLEIQRTEQGDSAMYLCASSSRAVISGNTIYFGEGSWLTVV.